A single TCR beta chain is shown here with its context. What it binds is unknown. TCR beta libraries carry UMIs added by 5'RACE template switching. TCRdb reprocessed the 5' RACE reads, keeping one entry per CDR3 protein, no DNA. Recorded for this sample: 450,000 to 600,000 distinct CDR3 sequences. The data belong to a study of T cells expressing NK-cell markers. Study background: Underlying the TCR beta repertoires were sorted CD3+CD56+NKG2C+, CD3+CD56+NKG2C- and CD3+CD56-NKG2C+ T cells. Study-wide results and caveats: Clarity on HCMV specificity was lacking for the expanded NKG2C+ T cell clones. These clonotypes, the leaders elsewhere, also led the CD3+CD56-NKG2C+ fraction in several donors.

The TCR comes from a man younger than 35 in good health. The source material was blood T cells: a sorted CD56 or NKG2C T cell subset, CD4+ or CD8+ T cells, or bulk PBMC T cells (not recorded which).

CDR3 sequence: CAWSTGQVQETQYF. The chain employs TRBV30 and TRBJ2-5; TCRdb's assignment of TRBD1 cannot be checked, as there is no DNA. Germline V lookup: CDR1 GTSNPN, CDR2 SVGIG (reference sequence). The CDR3 spans 14 residues.